The 21 T cell receptor beta chains below all came from one sample that was sequenced in a study of T cells in Graves' hyperthyroidism and ophthalmopathy. Amplification yielded TCR beta CDR3 regions, with RNA transcripts as the source. HTBI primers were employed in a first-round RT-PCR of the TCR CDR3. MiXCR, run by TCRdb on the multiplex PCR reads, gives a single entry per CDR3 protein. Of a few hundred thousand distinct CDR3 sequences in the sample, approximately 17% were seen once. The sequencing input was blood. All receptors come from a man aged 18 to 30 with Graves' ophthalmopathy.

This clonotype has ten or more counts. Germline is not matched at one junction end, which may reflect a read error. This rearrangement joins TRBV3-1 to TRBJ2-7, with D tentatively TRBD1 (5 bases). CDR1 and CDR2 from the germline V gene are LGHDT and YNNKEL (reference sequence). This CDR3 region has 13 residues. CDR3 nucleotide sequence: TGCGCCAGCAGCCAAGACAGAAGGTACGAGCAGTACTTC. Translation gives CASSQDRRYEQYF.

This clonotype was recorded many times. The chain is built from TRBV18 and TRBJ1-1; TRBD1 might be the D (5 bases). The CDR3 runs to 14 residues. V was clipped by 3 bases and J by 0 bases, with 8 bases between them. Per germline, CDR1 KGHSH and CDR2 LQKENI. The CDR3 coding sequence is TGTGCCAGCTCACCCAAGGGGATGAACACTGAAGCTTTCTTT. Translated: CASSPKGMNTEAFF. Variable domain in full (rest from reference TRBV18 and TRBJ1-1): NAGVMQNPRHLVRRRGQEARLRCSPMKGHSHVYWYRQLPEEGLKFMVYLQKENIIDESGMPKERFSAEFPKEGPSILRIQQVVRGDSAAYFCASSPKGMNTEAFFGQGTRLTVV.

This clonotype was detected many times. This chain links TRBV7-9 with TRBJ1-6; no clear D gene. V lost 5 bases and J 6 bases, leaving 11 bases between the germline ends. This CDR3 has 14 residues. Germline V lookup: CDR1 SEHNR, CDR2 FQNEAQ (reference sequence). CDR3 region: CASSRNPSNSPLHF. CDR3 DNA sequence: TGTGCCAGCAGCCGAAATCCGAGTAATTCACCCCTCCACTTT.

This clonotype was picked up many times. The J gene is TRBJ2-1, the V gene TRBV12-3 or TRBV12-4, with D maybe TRBD2 (7 bases). Trimming took off 6 bases at V and 5 bases at J, with 17 bases between the two ends. The CDR3 runs 15 residues. Here the CDR3 reads CASSPSRGAHNEQFF. The CDR3 bases are TGTGCCAGCAGCCCCTCCCGGGGGGCACACAATGAGCAGTTCTTC.

This clonotype was detected ten times or more. This chain joins TRBV11-3 and TRBJ1-2, with D possibly matching TRBD1 (6 bases). The CDR3 is made up of 16 amino acids. V lost 1 base to trimming and J lost 6 bases, with 18 bases between them. Germline V gene lookup returns CDR1 SGHNT and CDR2 YENEEA. The CDR3 is CASSLGRTDPIDGYTF. In DNA form, the CDR3 reads TGTGCCAGCAGCTTAGGAAGGACAGACCCGATCGATGGCTACACCTTC.

This clonotype has at least ten counts. V gene TRBV5-1 combines with J gene TRBJ2-1; 9 bases match TRBD1. This CDR3 has 14 amino acids. Germline V CDR1 and CDR2: SGHRS, YFSETQ. The J segment lost 3 bases and the V segment lost 4 bases, leaving 2 bases of the junction unmatched. Here the CDR3 DNA reads TGCGCCAGCAGCGGGGGACAGGGCTACAATGAGCAGTTCTTC. Translation gives CASSGGQGYNEQFF. Filled out from reference TRBV5-1 and TRBJ2-1, the complete variable domain reads KAGVTQTPRYLIKTRGQQVTLSCSPISGHRSVSWYQQTPGQGLQFLFEYFSETQRNKGNFPGRFSGRQFSNSRSEMNVSTLELGDSALYLCASSGGQGYNEQFFGPGTRLTVL.

For this clonotype: This sequence may be a read error, since a much larger clone differs from it by one base. The gene calls are TRBV7-2 and TRBJ1-2, with D tentatively TRBD1 (5 bases). CDR1 and CDR2 from the germline V gene are SGHTA and FQGNSA. This CDR3 spans 15 amino acids. For the CDR3, the DNA is TGTGCCAGCAGCGCAAGGGGCGGTACAGGCGGTGGCAACACCTTC. Protein sequence: CASSARGGTGGGNTF.

V usage is TRBV20-1 and J usage is TRBJ2-3; the D is unclear. Deletions cut 6 bases from V and 2 bases from J, with 15 bases between. Germline V gene data show CDR1 as DFQATT and CDR2 as SNEGSKA (reference sequence). The CDR3 covers 14 residues. CDR3 in DNA: TGCAGTGCACCAGACCCGAGAACCACAGATACGCAGTATTTT. It specifies CSAPDPRTTDTQYF.

The CDR3 DNA is TGCGCCAGCAGCTCCGCACAGGGAAATGAGCAGTTCTTC. As protein: CASSSAQGNEQFF. The chain couples TRBV5-1 to TRBJ2-1, with a tentative D call TRBD1 (6 bases). This CDR3 is 13 amino acids long. V gave up 3 bases and J gave up 7 bases, with 11 bases separating them. The V gene's germline CDR1 is SGHRS and CDR2 YFSETQ.

As regards this clonotype: It may be a read error: a sequence one base away is much more abundant. The V call is TRBV28, the J call TRBJ1-4; unclear D gene. Trimming stripped 4 bases from V and 12 bases from J, with 18 bases between. Germline CDR1 MDHEN, CDR2 SYDVKM. The CDR3 is 14 amino acids. CDR3 protein: CASSSEREGEELFF. Here the CDR3 DNA reads TGTGCCAGCAGTTCGGAGAGGGAAGGCGAAGAACTGTTTTTT. Using reference TRBV28 and TRBJ1-4 for the parts outside the CDR3, the full variable domain is DVKVTQSSRYLVKRTGEKVFLECVQDMDHENMFWYRQDPGLGLRLIYFSYDVKMKEKGDIPEGYSVSREKKERFSLILESASTNQTSMYLCASSSEREGEELFFGSGTQLSVL.

Only a few counts were recorded for this clonotype. The chain joins TRBV11-3 to TRBJ2-1; 10 nucleotides match TRBD1. Trimming removed 4 bases from V and 10 bases from J; junction bases left unmatched: 10. CDR1 SGHNT and CDR2 YENEEA come from the germline V gene. The CDR3 runs to 15 residues. The CDR3 loop reads CASSSRDRGPQEQFF. The DNA of the CDR3 is TGTGCCAGCAGCTCCCGGGACAGGGGACCTCAAGAGCAGTTCTTC.

This clonotype appeared a few times. The rearrangement uses TRBV19 and TRBJ2-7; TRBD1 agrees at 7 bases. V gave up 3 bases and J gave up 0 bases; unmatched junction bases: 8. The germline gives CDR1 LNHDA, CDR2 SQIVND (reference sequence). This CDR3 contains 16 residues. CDR3 nucleotides: TGTGCCAGTAGTATGAGTGGGACAGCAAGCTCCTACGAGCAGTACTTC. It encodes CASSMSGTASSYEQYF.

This clonotype was observed a handful of times. The rearrangement joins TRBV4-1 to TRBJ2-1; D gene unclear. Germline V CDR1 and CDR2: MGHRA, YSYEKL. The CDR3 has 17 residues. The V and J ends lost 0 bases and 1 base respectively, with 13 bases between them. Here the CDR3 DNA reads TGCGCCAGCAGCCAAGAAGGGTTTTTCGGATCCTACAATGAGCAGTTCTTC. It encodes CASSQEGFFGSYNEQFF.

The V call is TRBV5-5, the J call TRBJ2-5, with no clear D. This CDR3 spans 15 amino acids. Trimming removed 3 bases from V and 0 bases from J, with 12 bases in between. The germline gives CDR1 SGHKS, CDR2 YYEKEE (reference sequence). Here the CDR3 reads CASSSRIKDQETQYF. In DNA, the CDR3 is TGTGCCAGCAGCTCTCGGATCAAAGACCAAGAGACCCAGTACTTC.

There are a few counts of this clonotype. The rearrangement joins TRBV6-5 to TRBJ1-5, with a tentative D call TRBD1 (6 bases). Trimming shortened V by 2 bases and J by 1 base, and 9 bases separated the two germline ends. Germline V gene lookup returns CDR1 MNHEY and CDR2 SVGAGI. CDR3 size: 15 residues. The CDR3 loop is CASSYPGESNQPQHF. CDR3 sequence (DNA): TGTGCCAGCAGTTACCCAGGGGAGAGCAATCAGCCCCAGCATTTT.

In DNA form, the CDR3 reads TGTGCCAGCAGTTATGGTAGACAGGGTCTTGCAGCTTTCTTT. It yields the protein CASSYGRQGLAAFF. The chain has TRBV6-9 and TRBJ1-1; 7 bases line up with TRBD1. The CDR3 is 14 residues long. Trimming at V came to 2 bases and at J to 10 bases, leaving 10 bases not matched to a gene. The germline V gene has CDR1 MNHGY and CDR2 SVAAGI.

This clonotype was recorded many times. V usage is TRBV12-3 or TRBV12-4 and J usage is TRBJ2-1; 8 bases are a match to TRBD1. Trimming at V came to 6 bases and at J to 2 bases, leaving 9 bases not matched to a gene. The length of the CDR3 is 16 residues. In DNA, the CDR3 is TGTGCCAGCAGCCCGGACAGGGCGGAGACCTACAATGAGCAGTTCTTC. Amino acid sequence: CASSPDRAETYNEQFF.

The chain employs TRBV3-1 and TRBJ2-5; no clear D gene. The germline V gene encodes CDR1 LGHDT and CDR2 YNNKEL (reference sequence). V lost 0 bases and J lost 6, with 11 bases in between. The length of the CDR3 is 14 residues. The DNA for the CDR3 is TGTGCCAGCAGCCAAGATCGAGGTGGGAAGACCCAGTACTTC. Residues: CASSQDRGGKTQYF.

This clonotype was detected ten times or more. The rearrangement links TRBV27 to TRBJ2-7; no reliable D call. The CDR3 sequence is 13 residues long. With 6 bases removed from V and 6 bases from J, the gap between germline ends came to 15 bases. Per germline, CDR1 MNHEY and CDR2 SMNVEV (reference sequence). The CDR3 sequence: CASSVDGPAEQYF. CDR3 DNA sequence: TGTGCCAGCAGCGTGGACGGGCCCGCCGAGCAGTACTTC.

Regarding this clonotype: Just one base apart from a much larger clone, this may be a read error. The chain links TRBV27 to TRBJ2-7; 10 bases agree with TRBD1. CDR3 length equals 14 residues. Unmatched junction bases numbered 7, after V lost 6 bases and J lost 5 bases. Per the germline V gene, CDR1 is MNHEY and CDR2 is SMNVEV (reference sequence). The CDR3 loop is CASSGTGDSHEQYF. CDR3 coding DNA: TGTGCCAGCAGCGGGACAGGGGATTCCCACGAGCAGTACTTC.

This clonotype occurred many times. CDR3 DNA: TGTGCCAGCAAGGCGGCAGGGGTTCACGAAAAACTGTTTTTT. It encodes CASKAAGVHEKLFF. The rearrangement uses TRBV6-1 and TRBJ1-4, with a weak D call TRBD1 (6 bases). Germline loops: CDR1 MNHNS, CDR2 SASEGT. V was trimmed by 7 bases and J by 8 bases, leaving 17 bases between them. The CDR3 spans 14 residues.